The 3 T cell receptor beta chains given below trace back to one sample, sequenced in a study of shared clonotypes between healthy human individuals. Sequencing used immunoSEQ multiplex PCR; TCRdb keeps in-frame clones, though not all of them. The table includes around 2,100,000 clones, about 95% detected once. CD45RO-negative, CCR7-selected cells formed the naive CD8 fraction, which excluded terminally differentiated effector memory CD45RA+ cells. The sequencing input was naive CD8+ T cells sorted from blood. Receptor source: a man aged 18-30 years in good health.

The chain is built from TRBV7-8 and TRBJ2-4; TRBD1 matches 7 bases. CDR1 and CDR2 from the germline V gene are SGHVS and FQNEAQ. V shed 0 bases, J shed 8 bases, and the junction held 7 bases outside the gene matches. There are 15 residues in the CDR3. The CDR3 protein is CASSLAGGAADIQYF. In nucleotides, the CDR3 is TGTGCCAGCAGCTTAGCAGGGGGCGCCGCGGACATTCAGTACTTC. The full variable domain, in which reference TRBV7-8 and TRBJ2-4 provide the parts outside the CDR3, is GAGVSQSPRYKVAKRGQDVALRCDPISGHVSLFWYQQALGQGPEFLTYFQNEAQLDKSGLPSDRFFAERPEGSVSTLKIQRTQQEDSAVYLCASSLAGGAADIQYFGAGTRLSVL.

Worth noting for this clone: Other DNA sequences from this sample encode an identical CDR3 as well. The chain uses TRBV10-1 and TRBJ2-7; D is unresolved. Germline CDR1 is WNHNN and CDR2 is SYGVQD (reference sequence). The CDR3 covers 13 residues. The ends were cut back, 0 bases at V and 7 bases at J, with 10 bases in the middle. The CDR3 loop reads CASSESSLGEQYF. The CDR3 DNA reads TGCGCCAGCAGTGAGTCTAGCTTGGGGGAGCAGTACTTC.

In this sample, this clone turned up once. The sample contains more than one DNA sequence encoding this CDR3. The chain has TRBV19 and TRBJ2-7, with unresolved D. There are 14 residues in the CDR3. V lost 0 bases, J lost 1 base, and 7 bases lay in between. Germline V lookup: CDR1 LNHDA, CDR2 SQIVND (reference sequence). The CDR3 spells CASSIDLESYEQYF. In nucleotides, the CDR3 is TGTGCCAGTAGTATAGACCTGGAATCCTACGAGCAGTACTTC.